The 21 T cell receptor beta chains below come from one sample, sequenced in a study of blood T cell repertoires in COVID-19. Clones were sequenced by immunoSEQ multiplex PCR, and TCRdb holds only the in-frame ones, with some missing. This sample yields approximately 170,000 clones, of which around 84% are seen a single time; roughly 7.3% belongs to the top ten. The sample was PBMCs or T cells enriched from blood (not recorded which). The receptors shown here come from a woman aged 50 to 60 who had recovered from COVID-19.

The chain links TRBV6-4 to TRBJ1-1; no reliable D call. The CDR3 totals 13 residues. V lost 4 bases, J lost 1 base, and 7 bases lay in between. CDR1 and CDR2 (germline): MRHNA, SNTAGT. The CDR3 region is CASSVRENTEAFF. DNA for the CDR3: TGTGCCAGCAGTGTTAGAGAGAACACTGAAGCTTTCTTT.

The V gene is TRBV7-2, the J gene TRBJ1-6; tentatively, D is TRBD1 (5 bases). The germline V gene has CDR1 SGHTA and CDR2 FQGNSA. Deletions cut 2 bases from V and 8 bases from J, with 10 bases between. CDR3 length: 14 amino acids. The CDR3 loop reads CASSLLDIYSPLHF. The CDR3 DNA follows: TGTGCCAGCAGCTTACTGGACATCTATTCACCCCTCCACTTT.

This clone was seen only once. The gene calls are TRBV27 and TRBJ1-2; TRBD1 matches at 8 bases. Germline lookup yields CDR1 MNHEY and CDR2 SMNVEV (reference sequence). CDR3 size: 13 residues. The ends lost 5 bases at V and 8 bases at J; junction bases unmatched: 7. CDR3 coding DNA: TGTGCCAGCAGTCCGCAGGGGGCCCCAGGCTACACCTTC. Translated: CASSPQGAPGYTF.

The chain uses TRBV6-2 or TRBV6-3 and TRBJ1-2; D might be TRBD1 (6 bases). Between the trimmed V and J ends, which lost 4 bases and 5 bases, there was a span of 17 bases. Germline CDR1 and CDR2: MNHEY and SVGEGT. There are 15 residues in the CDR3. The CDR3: CASSSVRQARYGYTF. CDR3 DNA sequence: TGTGCCAGCAGTTCGGTAAGACAGGCCCGGTATGGCTACACCTTC.

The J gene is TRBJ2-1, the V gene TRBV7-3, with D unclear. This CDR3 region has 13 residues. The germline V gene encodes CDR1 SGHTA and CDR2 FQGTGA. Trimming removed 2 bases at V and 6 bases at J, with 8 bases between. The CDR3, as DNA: TGTGCCAGCAGCTTATATGAGCGCAATGAGCAGTTCTTC. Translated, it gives CASSLYERNEQFF.

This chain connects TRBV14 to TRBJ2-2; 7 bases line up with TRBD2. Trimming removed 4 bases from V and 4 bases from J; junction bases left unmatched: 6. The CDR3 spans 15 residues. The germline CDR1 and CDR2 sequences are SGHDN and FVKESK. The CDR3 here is CASSPGGGRTGELFF. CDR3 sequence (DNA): TGTGCCAGCAGCCCGGGAGGCGGGCGCACCGGGGAGCTGTTTTTT. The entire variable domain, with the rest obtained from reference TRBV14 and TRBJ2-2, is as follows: EAGVTQFPSHSVIEKGQTVTLRCDPISGHDNLYWYRRVMGKEIKFLLHFVKESKQDESGMPNNRFLAERTGGTYSTLKVQPAELEDSGVYFCASSPGGGRTGELFFGEGSRLTVL.

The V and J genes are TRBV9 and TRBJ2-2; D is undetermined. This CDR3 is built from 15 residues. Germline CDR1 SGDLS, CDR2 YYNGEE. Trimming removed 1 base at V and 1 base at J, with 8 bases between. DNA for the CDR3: TGTGCCAGCAGCGTATCCACAATGAACACCGGGGAGCTGTTTTTT. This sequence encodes CASSVSTMNTGELFF.

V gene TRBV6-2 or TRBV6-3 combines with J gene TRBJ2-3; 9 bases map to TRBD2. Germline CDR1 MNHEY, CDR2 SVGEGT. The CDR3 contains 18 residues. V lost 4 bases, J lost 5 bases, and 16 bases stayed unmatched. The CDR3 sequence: CASSWQWAIAGEEDTQYF. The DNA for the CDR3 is TGTGCCAGCAGTTGGCAGTGGGCAATAGCGGGAGAGGAAGATACGCAGTATTTT.

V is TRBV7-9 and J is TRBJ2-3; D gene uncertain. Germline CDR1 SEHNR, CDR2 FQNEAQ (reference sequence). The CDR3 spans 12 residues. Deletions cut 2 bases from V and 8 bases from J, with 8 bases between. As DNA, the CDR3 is TGTGCCAGCAGCTTATATGGCGGTACGCAGTATTTT. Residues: CASSLYGGTQYF.

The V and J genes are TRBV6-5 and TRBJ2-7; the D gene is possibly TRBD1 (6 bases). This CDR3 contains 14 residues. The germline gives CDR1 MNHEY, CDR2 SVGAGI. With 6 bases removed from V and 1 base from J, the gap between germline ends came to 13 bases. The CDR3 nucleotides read TGTGCCAGCAGGTTGGGGGCTGCTTCCTACGAGCAGTACTTC. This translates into CASRLGAASYEQYF.

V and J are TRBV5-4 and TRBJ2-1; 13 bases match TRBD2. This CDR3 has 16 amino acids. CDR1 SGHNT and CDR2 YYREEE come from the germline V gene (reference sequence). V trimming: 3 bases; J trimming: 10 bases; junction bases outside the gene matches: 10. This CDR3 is CASSSLLAGGPGEQFF. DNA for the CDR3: TGTGCCAGCAGCTCTCTACTAGCGGGAGGGCCGGGGGAGCAGTTCTTC.

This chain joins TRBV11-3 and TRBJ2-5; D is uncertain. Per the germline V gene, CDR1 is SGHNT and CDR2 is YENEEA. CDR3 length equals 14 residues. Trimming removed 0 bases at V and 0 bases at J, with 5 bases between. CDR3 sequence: CASSLDLYQETQYF. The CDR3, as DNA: TGTGCCAGCAGCTTAGATCTCTACCAAGAGACCCAGTACTTC.

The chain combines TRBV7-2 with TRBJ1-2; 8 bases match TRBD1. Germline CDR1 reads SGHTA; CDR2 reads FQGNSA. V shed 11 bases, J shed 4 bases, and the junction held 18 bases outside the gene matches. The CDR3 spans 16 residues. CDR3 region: CALDPHGQGGGYGYTF. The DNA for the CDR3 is TGTGCCCTAGATCCCCATGGACAGGGTGGGGGCTATGGCTACACCTTC.

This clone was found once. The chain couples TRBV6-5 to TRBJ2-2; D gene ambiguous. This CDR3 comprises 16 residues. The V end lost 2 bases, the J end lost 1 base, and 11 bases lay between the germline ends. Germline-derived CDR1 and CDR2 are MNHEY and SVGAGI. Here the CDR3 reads CASSYPAAVNTGELFF. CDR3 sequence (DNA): TGTGCCAGCAGTTACCCTGCCGCGGTGAACACCGGGGAGCTGTTTTTT.

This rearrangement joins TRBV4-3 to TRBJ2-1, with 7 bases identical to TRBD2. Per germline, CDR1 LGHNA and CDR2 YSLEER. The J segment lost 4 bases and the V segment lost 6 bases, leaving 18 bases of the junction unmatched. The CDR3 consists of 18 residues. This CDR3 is CASRPRLSTSSDYNEQFF. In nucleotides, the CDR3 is TGCGCCAGCAGGCCTAGACTTTCGACTAGCTCCGATTACAATGAGCAGTTCTTC.

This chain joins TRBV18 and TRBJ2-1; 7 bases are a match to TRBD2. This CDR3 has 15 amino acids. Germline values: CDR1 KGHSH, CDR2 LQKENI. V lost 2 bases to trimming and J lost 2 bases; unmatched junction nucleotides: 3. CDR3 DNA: TGTGCCAGCTCACCAACGCGGGAGACCTACAATGAGCAGTTCTTC. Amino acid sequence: CASSPTRETYNEQFF.

The CDR3 DNA follows: TGTGCCAGCAGCTCTGACAGGGCCAGGGGGGAGCAGTACTTC. This codes for CASSSDRARGEQYF. J is TRBJ2-7 and V is TRBV11-2; 7 bases match TRBD1. The length of the CDR3 is 14 residues. CDR1 SGHAT and CDR2 FQNNGV come from the germline V gene. V trimming: 4 bases; J trimming: 7 bases; junction bases outside the gene matches: 10.

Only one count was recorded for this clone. The CDR3 region has the DNA TGTGCTAGTGGTTCATTGTTTGAGCAGTTCTTC. This gives the protein CASGSLFEQFF. This chain links TRBV12-5 with TRBJ2-1; D uncertain. This CDR3 spans 11 amino acids. Germline CDR1 and CDR2: LGHNT and FRNRAP. V lost 4 bases to trimming and J lost 9 bases, with 7 bases between them.

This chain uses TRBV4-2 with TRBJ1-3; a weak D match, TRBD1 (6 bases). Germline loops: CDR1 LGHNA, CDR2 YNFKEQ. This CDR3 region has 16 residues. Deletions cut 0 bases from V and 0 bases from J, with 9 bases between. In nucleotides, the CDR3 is TGTGCCAGCAGCCAAGAAACAGGGAGCTCTGGAAACACCATATATTTT. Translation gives CASSQETGSSGNTIYF.

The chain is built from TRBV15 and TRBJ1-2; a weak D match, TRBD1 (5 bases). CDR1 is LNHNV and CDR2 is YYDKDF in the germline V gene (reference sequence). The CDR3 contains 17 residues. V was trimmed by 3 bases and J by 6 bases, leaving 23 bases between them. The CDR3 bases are TGTGCCACCAGCAGGGCCCTAAAGGCAGGGATCTTAAATGGCTACACCTTC. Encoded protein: CATSRALKAGILNGYTF.

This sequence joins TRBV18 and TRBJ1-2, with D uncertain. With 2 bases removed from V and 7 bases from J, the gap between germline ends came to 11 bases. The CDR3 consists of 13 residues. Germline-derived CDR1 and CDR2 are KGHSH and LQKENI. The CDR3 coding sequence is TGTGCCAGCTCACCATCGTCTCCTTTTGGCTACACCTTC. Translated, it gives CASSPSSPFGYTF. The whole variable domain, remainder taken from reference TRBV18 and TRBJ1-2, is NAGVMQNPRHLVRRRGQEARLRCSPMKGHSHVYWYRQLPEEGLKFMVYLQKENIIDESGMPKERFSAEFPKEGPSILRIQQVVRGDSAAYFCASSPSSPFGYTFGSGTRLTVV.